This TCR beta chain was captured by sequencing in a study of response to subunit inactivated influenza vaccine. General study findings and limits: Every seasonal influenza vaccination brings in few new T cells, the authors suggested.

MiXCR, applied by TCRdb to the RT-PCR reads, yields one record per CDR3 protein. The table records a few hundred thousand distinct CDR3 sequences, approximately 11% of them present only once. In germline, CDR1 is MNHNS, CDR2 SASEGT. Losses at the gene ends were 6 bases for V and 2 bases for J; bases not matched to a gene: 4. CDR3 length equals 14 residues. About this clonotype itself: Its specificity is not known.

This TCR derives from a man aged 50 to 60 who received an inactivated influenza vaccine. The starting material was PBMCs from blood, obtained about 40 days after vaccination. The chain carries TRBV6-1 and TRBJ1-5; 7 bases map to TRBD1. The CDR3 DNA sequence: TGTGCCAGCAGAACAGGGGATCGCAATCAGCCCCAGCATTTT. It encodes CASRTGDRNQPQHF.